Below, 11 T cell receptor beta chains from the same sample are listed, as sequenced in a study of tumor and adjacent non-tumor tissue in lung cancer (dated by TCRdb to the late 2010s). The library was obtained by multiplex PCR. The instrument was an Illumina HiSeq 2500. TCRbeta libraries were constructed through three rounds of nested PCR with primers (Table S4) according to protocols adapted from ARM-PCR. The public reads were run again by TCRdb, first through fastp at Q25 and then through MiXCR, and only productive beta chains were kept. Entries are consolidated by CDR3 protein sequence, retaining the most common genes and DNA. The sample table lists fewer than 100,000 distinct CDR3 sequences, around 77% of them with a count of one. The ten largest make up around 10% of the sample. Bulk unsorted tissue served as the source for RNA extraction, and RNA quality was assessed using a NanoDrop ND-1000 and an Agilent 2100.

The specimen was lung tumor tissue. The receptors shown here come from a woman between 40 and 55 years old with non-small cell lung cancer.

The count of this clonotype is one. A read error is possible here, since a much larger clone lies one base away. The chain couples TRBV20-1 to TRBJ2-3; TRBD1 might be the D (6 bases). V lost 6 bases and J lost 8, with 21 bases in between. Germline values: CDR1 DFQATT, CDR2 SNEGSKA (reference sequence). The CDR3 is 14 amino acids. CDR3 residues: CSACGQRPIPTQYF. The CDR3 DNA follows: TGCAGTGCCTGCGGACAGCGCCCGATTCCTACGCAGTATTTT.

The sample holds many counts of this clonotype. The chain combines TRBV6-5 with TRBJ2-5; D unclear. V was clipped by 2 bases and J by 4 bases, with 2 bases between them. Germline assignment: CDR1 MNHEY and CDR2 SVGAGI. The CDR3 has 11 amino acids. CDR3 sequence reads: CASSYGETQYF. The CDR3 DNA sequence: TGTGCCAGCAGTTACGGAGAGACCCAGTACTTC.

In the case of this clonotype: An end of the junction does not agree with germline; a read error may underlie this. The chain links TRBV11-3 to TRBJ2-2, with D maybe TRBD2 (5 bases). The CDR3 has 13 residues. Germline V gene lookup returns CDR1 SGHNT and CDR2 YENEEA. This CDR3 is CASSLAGHGERFF. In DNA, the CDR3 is TGTGCCAGCAGCTTAGCCGGTCACGGGGAGCGGTTCTTT.

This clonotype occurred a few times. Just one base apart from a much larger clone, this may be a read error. CDR3 nucleotides: TGTGCCAACAGCCCCCCGCCAGGGAATGAGCAGTTCTTC. It is translated as CANSPPPGNEQFF. V and J are TRBV7-9 and TRBJ2-1, with D maybe TRBD1 (5 bases). CDR3 length equals 13 residues. Germline V lookup: CDR1 SEHNR, CDR2 FQNEAQ (reference sequence).

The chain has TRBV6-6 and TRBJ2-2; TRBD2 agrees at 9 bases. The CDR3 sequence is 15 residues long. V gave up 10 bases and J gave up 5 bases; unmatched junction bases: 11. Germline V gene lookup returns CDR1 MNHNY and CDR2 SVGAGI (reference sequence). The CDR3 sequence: CANRATSGKTGELFF. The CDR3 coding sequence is TGTGCCAACAGGGCGACTAGCGGTAAGACCGGGGAGCTGTTTTTT.

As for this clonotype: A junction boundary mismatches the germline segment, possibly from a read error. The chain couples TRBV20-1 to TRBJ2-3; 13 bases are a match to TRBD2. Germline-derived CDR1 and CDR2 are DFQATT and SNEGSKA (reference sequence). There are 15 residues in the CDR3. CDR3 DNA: TGCAGTACTAGGACTAGCGGGAGCCGGGGAGATACGCAGTATTTT. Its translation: CSTRTSGSRGDTQYF.

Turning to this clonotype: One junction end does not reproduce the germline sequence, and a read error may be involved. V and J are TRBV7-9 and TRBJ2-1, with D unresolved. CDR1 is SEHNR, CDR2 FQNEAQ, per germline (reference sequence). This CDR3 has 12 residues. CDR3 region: CASRTLSNERFF. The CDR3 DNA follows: TGTGCCAGCAGGACGCTTTCCAATGAGCGGTTCTTC.

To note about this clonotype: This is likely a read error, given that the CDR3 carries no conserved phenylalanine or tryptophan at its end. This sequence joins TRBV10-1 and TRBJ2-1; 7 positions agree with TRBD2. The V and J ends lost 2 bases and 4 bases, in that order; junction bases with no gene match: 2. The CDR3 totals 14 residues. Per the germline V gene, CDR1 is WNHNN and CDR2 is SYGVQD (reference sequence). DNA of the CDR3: TGCGCCAGCAGTGAGAGCGGGAAATACAATGAGCAGTTCTTA. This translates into CASSESGKYNEQFL.

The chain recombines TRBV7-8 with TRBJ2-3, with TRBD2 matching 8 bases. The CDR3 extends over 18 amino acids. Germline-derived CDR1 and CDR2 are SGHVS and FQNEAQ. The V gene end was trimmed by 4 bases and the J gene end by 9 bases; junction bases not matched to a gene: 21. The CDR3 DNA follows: TGTGCCAGCAGCTCAACACATTCGACTAGCGTGTGCGCGCGCACGCAGTATTTT. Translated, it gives CASSSTHSTSVCARTQYF.

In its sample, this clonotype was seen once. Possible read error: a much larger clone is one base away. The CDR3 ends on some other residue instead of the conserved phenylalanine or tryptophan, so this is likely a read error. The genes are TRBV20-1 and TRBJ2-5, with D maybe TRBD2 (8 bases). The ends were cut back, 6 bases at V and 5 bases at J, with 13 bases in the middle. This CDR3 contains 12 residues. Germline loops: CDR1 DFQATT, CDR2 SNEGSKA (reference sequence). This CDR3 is CSAPGGGETQYY. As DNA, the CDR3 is TGCAGTGCCCCGGGAGGGGGCGAGACCCAGTACTAC.

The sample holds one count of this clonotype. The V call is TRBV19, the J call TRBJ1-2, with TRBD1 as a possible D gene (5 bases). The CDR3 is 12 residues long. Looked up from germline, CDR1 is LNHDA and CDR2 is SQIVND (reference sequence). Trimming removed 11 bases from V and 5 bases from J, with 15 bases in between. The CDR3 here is CAAARDAYGYTF. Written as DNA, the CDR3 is TGTGCCGCCGCTCGGGACGCATATGGCTACACCTTC.